This T cell receptor beta chain was captured in a study of cytomegalovirus exposure and HLA in healthy donors. Across the whole study: Among roughly 180 million T cells, an earlier analysis found 90 million to 130 million unique TCR beta sequences.

13 Jbeta primers and 60 Vbeta primers were used for the PCR. TCRdb's copy holds only in-frame clones and misses some; the assay was immunoSEQ multiplex PCR. The sample has 200,000 to 250,000 clones, about four fifths seen once. Points on this clone: The antigen remains undetermined.

This CDR3 region has 15 residues. Trimming at V came to 6 bases and at J to 4 bases, leaving 10 bases not matched to a gene. Germline V CDR1 and CDR2: MDHEN, SYDVKM. Study-level points and caveats: Confirmation was obtained in vitro that a few CMV-associated chains are specific for CMV antigens.

The source of this sequence is a man in his thirties or forties in good health and CMV-seronegative. The V gene is TRBV28, the J gene TRBJ1-1; 8 positions match TRBD1. The sequenced sample was PBMCs. As DNA, the CDR3 is TGTGCCAGCAGCTCCCTCAGGGGGCGGGGCACTGAAGCTTTCTTT. Amino acids: CASSSLRGRGTEAFF.